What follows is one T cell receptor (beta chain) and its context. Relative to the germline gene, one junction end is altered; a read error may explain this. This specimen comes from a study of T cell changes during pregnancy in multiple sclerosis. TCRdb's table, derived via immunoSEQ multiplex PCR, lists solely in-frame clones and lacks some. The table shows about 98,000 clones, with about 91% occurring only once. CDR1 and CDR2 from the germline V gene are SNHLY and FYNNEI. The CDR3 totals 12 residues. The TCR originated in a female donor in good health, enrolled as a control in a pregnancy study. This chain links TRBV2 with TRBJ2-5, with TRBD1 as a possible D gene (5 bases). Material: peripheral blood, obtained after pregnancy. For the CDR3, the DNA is TGTGCCAGCAGAAGCCTGGACATCCGAAACAACTTC. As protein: CASRSLDIRNNF.